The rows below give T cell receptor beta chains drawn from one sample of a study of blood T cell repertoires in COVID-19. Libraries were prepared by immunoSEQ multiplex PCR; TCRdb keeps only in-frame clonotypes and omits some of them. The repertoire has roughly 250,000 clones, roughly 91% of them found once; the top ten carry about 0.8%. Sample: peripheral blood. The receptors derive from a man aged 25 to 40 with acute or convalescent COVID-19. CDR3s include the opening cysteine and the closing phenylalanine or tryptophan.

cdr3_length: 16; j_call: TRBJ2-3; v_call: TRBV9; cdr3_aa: CASSVDWTGGEDTQYF
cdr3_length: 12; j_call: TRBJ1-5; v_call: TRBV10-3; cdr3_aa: CAISERGQPQHF
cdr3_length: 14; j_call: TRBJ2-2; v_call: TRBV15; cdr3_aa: CATSREGANVELFF
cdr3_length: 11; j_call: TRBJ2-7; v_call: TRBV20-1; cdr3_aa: CSARLAYEQYF
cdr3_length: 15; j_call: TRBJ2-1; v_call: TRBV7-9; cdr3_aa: CASSLGGGPYNEQFF
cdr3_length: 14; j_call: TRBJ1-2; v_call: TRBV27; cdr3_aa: CASRPLDSSYGYTF
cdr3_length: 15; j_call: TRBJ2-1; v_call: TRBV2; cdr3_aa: CASKTGLSSYNEQFF
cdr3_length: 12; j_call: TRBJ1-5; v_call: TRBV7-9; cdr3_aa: CASSASEQPQHF
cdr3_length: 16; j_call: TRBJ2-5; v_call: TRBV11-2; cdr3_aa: CASSLGASGDQETQYF
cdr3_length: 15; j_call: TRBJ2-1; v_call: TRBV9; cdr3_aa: CASSVGAGRYNEQFF
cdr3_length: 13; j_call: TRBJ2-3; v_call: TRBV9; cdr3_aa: CASSPPLTDTQYF
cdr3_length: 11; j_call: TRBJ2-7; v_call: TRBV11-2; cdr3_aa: CASEASYEQYF
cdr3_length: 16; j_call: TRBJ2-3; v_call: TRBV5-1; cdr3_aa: CASRGIAGGLTDTQYF
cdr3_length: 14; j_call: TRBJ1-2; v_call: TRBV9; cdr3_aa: CASSVRPIDWGYTF
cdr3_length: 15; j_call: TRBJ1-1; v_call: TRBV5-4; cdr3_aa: CASSPVTGGDTEAFF